This entry lists 19 T cell receptor beta chains sequenced from one sample in a study of T-cell memory formation after mild COVID-19. Each CDR3 protein is one row after TCRdb ran MiXCR on the 5' RACE reads. The sample lists under 250,000 distinct CDR3 sequences, over 15% seen once, with under 2.5% in the top ten. The specimen was PBMCs or a T cell subset sorted from them (not recorded which). Source of these receptors: an adult woman who had mild COVID-19 (a few samples of this study predate the infection). Cell type and time point are not known.

At least ten counts were recorded for this clonotype. The chain combines TRBV2 with TRBJ2-7; 7 bases are a match to TRBD2. The V gene's germline CDR1 is SNHLY and CDR2 FYNNEI. The CDR3 has 16 residues. Germline trimming cut 3 bases from V and 0 bases from J; bases unmatched to any gene: 8. In DNA, the CDR3 is TGTGCCAGCAGTGACCGAACTAGCGCCTTCTCCTACGAGCAGTACTTC. Its translation: CASSDRTSAFSYEQYF.

This chain joins TRBV25-1 and TRBJ2-7; 7 bases are shared with TRBD1. Trimming at V came to 10 bases and at J to 0 bases, leaving 15 bases not matched to a gene. CDR1 is MGHDK, CDR2 SYGVNS, per germline. CDR3 length: 16 amino acids. The CDR3 nucleotides are TGTGCCACCGGACAGGTCCCCCCTTCGGGCTCCTACGAGCAGTACTTC. Protein product: CATGQVPPSGSYEQYF.

The rearrangement uses TRBV15 and TRBJ2-5; D not certain. The CDR3 totals 13 residues. In germline, CDR1 is LNHNV, CDR2 YYDKDF (reference sequence). V lost 0 bases to trimming and J lost 5 bases, with 7 bases between them. CDR3 in amino acids: CATSRDYRETQYF. CDR3 sequence (DNA): TGTGCCACCAGCAGAGATTACCGGGAGACCCAGTACTTC.

This clonotype was seen a handful of times. The V gene is TRBV6-5, the J gene TRBJ2-5; TRBD2 agrees at 7 bases. Germline loops: CDR1 MNHEY, CDR2 SVGAGI. The CDR3 runs 13 residues. The ends lost 4 bases at V and 5 bases at J; junction bases unmatched: 4. CDR3 sequence (DNA): TGTGCCAGCAGTTTCAGAGCGGGGGAGACCCAGTACTTC. Protein: CASSFRAGETQYF.

The chain carries TRBV2 and TRBJ1-5; 8 bases fit TRBD1. The CDR3 is 12 amino acids. Per germline, CDR1 SNHLY and CDR2 FYNNEI. Trimming cost V 8 bases and J 8 bases; bases outside gene matches: 5. The CDR3 is CASGQGAEPQHF. The CDR3 DNA is TGTGCCAGCGGACAGGGAGCGGAGCCCCAGCATTTT.

V gene TRBV18 combines with J gene TRBJ1-1; 11 bases match TRBD1. This CDR3 comprises 16 residues. Germline CDR1 is KGHSH and CDR2 is LQKENI. V lost 2 bases, J lost 4 bases, and 6 bases stayed unmatched. The CDR3 region is CASSPTGQGVGTEAFF. The CDR3 nucleotides read TGTGCCAGCTCACCAACGGGACAGGGGGTAGGCACTGAAGCTTTCTTT.

J is TRBJ2-6 and V is TRBV19, with a weak D call TRBD1 (6 bases). The CDR3 contains 14 residues. The germline V gene encodes CDR1 LNHDA and CDR2 SQIVND (reference sequence). The V end lost 4 bases, the J end lost 4 bases, and 8 bases lay between the germline ends. The chain's CDR3 is CASSTGQGANVLTF. The CDR3 nucleotides are TGTGCCAGTAGTACCGGACAGGGGGCCAACGTCCTGACTTTC. Full variable domain (outside the CDR3, taken from reference TRBV19 and TRBJ2-6): DGGITQSPKYLFRKEGQNVTLSCEQNLNHDAMYWYRQDPGQGLRLIYYSQIVNDFQKGDIAEGYSVSREKKESFPLTVTSAQKNPTAFYLCASSTGQGANVLTFGAGSRLTVL.

The CDR3 sequence: CASSVGVVAGEYEKLFF. CDR3 nucleotide sequence: TGTGCCAGCAGCGTAGGGGTCGTGGCGGGGGAATATGAAAAACTGTTTTTT. The rearrangement links TRBV9 to TRBJ1-4; D possibly corresponds to TRBD1 (5 bases). Trimming removed 0 bases from V and 6 bases from J, with 18 bases in between. CDR3 length: 17 amino acids. The V gene's germline CDR1 is SGDLS and CDR2 YYNGEE.

At least ten counts were recorded for this clonotype. The chain is built from TRBV5-1 and TRBJ2-3; the D is unclear. The ends were cut back, 2 bases at V and 0 bases at J, with 10 bases in the middle. The V gene's germline CDR1 is SGHRS and CDR2 YFSETQ. CDR3 length: 15 residues. The CDR3 DNA reads TGCGCCAGCAGCTTCATCCAGAGAAGCACAGATACGCAGTATTTT. As protein: CASSFIQRSTDTQYF.

At least ten counts were recorded for this clonotype. This sequence joins TRBV20-1 and TRBJ2-7; 7 bases line up with TRBD2. V shed 3 bases and J 6 bases; nucleotides not matched to a gene: 11. This CDR3 is 14 amino acids long. Germline V gene data show CDR1 as DFQATT and CDR2 as SNEGSKA (reference sequence). Written as DNA, the CDR3 is TGCAGTGCTAGTCCAGGACTAGGTCGAGGCGAGCAGTACTTC. It specifies CSASPGLGRGEQYF.

This clonotype occurred many times. This rearrangement joins TRBV12-3 or TRBV12-4 to TRBJ2-3; 9 bases are shared with TRBD1. V lost 1 base to trimming and J lost 8 bases; unmatched junction nucleotides: 4. CDR3 length equals 14 residues. The CDR3 protein is CASSLGTGGVTQYF. For the CDR3, the DNA is TGTGCCAGCAGTTTAGGTACAGGGGGCGTTACGCAGTATTTT.

This clonotype was seen a handful of times. The V call is TRBV30, the J call TRBJ2-7, with 7 bases that match TRBD1. Trimming at V came to 3 bases and at J to 2 bases, leaving 13 bases not matched to a gene. The CDR3 sequence is 16 residues long. The germline CDR1 and CDR2 sequences are GTSNPN and SVGIG (reference sequence). The CDR3 region has the DNA TGTGCCTGGAGCGATGGGTCCCTGACAGGGACCTACGAGCAGTACTTC. Translated: CAWSDGSLTGTYEQYF.

This clonotype was recorded a few times. The rearrangement uses TRBV15 and TRBJ1-2, with a possible D match to TRBD1 (5 bases). Looked up from germline, CDR1 is LNHNV and CDR2 is YYDKDF (reference sequence). The CDR3 runs 15 residues. V shed 0 bases and J shed 0 bases, with 8 bases lying between them. CDR3 sequence: CATSRDGDANYGYTF. The CDR3 bases are TGTGCCACCAGCAGAGATGGGGACGCTAACTATGGCTACACCTTC. The full variable domain, rest sourced from reference TRBV15 and TRBJ1-2, is DAMVIQNPRYQVTQFGKPVTLSCSQTLNHNVMYWYQQKSSQAPKLLFHYYDKDFNNEADTPDNFQSRRPNTSFCFLDIRSPGLGDTAMYLCATSRDGDANYGYTFGSGTRLTVV.

The V call is TRBV12-3 or TRBV12-4, the J call TRBJ1-1; D may be TRBD1 (6 bases). This CDR3 comprises 12 residues. Trimming removed 3 bases at V and 10 bases at J, with 12 bases between. This chain's CDR3 is CASSFPGAGAFF. The CDR3 DNA reads TGTGCCAGCAGTTTCCCGGGGGCGGGAGCTTTCTTT.

The chain uses TRBV12-3 or TRBV12-4 and TRBJ1-2; D not certain. V dropped 0 bases and J dropped 7 bases, with 6 bases sitting between them. The CDR3 extends over 12 amino acids. CDR3 loop: CASSLAAGGYTF. In DNA form, the CDR3 reads TGTGCCAGCAGTTTAGCGGCGGGTGGCTACACCTTC.

The chain couples TRBV29-1 to TRBJ2-7; D gene uncertain. The CDR3 loop spans 12 amino acids. Germline CDR1 is SQVTM and CDR2 is ANQGSEA. V gave up 5 bases and J gave up 4 bases, with 12 bases separating them. The CDR3 DNA sequence: TGCAGCGTTACAGTGGCGGCGTACGAGCAGTACTTC. Amino acid sequence: CSVTVAAYEQYF.

V and J are TRBV29-1 and TRBJ2-3; D unclear. The CDR3 sequence is 15 residues long. V was trimmed by 4 bases and J by 0 bases, leaving 14 bases between them. CDR1 and CDR2 from the germline V gene are SQVTM and ANQGSEA. The CDR3 DNA follows: TGCAGCGTTGGGATTACAACTACTAGCACAGATACGCAGTATTTT. Translating gives CSVGITTTSTDTQYF.

This chain joins TRBV5-1 and TRBJ1-1; no clear D gene. Trimming pared 3 bases from V and 8 bases from J, leaving 8 bases between. This CDR3 has 11 residues. Germline-derived CDR1 and CDR2 are SGHRS and YFSETQ. The CDR3 sequence is CASSSQVEAFF. In DNA, the CDR3 is TGCGCCAGCAGCTCGCAAGTGGAAGCTTTCTTT.

The chain joins TRBV12-3 or TRBV12-4 to TRBJ2-7; D not resolved. This CDR3 region has 13 residues. Trimming cost V 8 bases and J 7 bases, with 18 bases left between them. Written as DNA, the CDR3 is TGTGCCAGCCTGGAGAGGTCGACGACGGAGCAGTACTTC. It codes for CASLERSTTEQYF.